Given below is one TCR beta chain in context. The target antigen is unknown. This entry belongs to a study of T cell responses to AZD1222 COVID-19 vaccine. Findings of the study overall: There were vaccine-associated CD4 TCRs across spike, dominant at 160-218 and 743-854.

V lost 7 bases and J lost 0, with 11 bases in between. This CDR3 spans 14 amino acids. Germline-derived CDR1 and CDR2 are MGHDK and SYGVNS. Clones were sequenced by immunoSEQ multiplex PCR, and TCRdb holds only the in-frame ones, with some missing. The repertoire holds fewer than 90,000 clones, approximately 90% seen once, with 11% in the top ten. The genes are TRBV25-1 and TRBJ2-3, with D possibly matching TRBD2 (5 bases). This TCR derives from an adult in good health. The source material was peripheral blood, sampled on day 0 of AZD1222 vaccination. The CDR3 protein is CASMKRSSTDTQYF. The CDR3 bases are TGTGCCAGCATGAAGCGGTCTAGCACAGATACGCAGTATTTT.